This TCR beta chain was profiled in a study of T cell responses to AZD1222 COVID-19 vaccine. V shed 6 bases and J shed 1 base, with 8 bases lying between them. This CDR3 has 13 amino acids. CDR1 is ENHRY and CDR2 is SYGVKD in the germline V gene. Worth noting for this clone: No antigen is known for it.

Sequencing used immunoSEQ multiplex PCR; TCRdb keeps in-frame clones, though not all of them. This sample has 130,000 or so clones; about 90% occur once, and the top ten carry approximately 3.7%. Study outcomes and limitations: White British ancestry dominated among donors, who included more females, and clonal diversity was possibly underestimated. No day 14 peak samples; only post-peak repertoires were characterized.

The specimen was peripheral blood, collected 28 days after the second AZD1222 dose. The genes are TRBV10-3 and TRBJ2-3; D unclear. This TCR came from an adult who received the AZD1222 COVID-19 vaccine. The CDR3: CAIRVSRTDTQYF. CDR3 DNA: TGTGCCATCAGAGTTTCCCGCACAGATACGCAGTATTTT.